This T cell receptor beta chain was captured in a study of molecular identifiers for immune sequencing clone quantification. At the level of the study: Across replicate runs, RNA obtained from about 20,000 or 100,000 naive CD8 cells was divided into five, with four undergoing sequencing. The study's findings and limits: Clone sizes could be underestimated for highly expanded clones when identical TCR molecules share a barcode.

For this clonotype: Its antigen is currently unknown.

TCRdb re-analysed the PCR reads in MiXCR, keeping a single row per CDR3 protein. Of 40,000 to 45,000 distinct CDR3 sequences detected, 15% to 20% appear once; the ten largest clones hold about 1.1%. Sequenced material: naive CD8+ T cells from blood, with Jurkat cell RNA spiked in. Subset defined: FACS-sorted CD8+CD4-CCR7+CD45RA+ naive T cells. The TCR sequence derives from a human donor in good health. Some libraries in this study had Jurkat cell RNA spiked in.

This CDR3 is CASSWTEQGFTDTQYF. CDR3 nucleotides: TGTGCCAGCAGCTGGACAGAGCAAGGATTTACAGATACGCAGTATTTT. The gene calls are TRBV7-6 and TRBJ2-3; perhaps TRBD1 as D (6 bases). The CDR3 extends over 16 amino acids. Per germline, CDR1 SGHVS and CDR2 FNYEAQ. V was shortened by 4 bases and J by 3 bases, with 17 bases between the two germline ends. Full variable domain (outside the CDR3, taken from reference TRBV7-6 and TRBJ2-3): GAGVSQSPRYKVTKRGQDVALRCDPISGHVSLYWYRQALGQGPEFLTYFNYEAQQDKSGLPNDRFSAERPEGSISTLTIQRTEQRDSAMYRCASSWTEQGFTDTQYFGPGTRLTVL.